This TCR beta chain comes out of a study of beta chain features in type 1 diabetes (dated by TCRdb to between 2017 and 2018). Context from the whole study: Mean age, gender distribution, total cell number and subset yield were not different between patients and healthy donors. A total of under 120,000,000 sorted cells were examined across all samples, and RNA yield correlated strongly with the number of cells per subset. The study compared the TCRB repertoires of sorted circulating CD4+ T cell subsets in recently diagnosed type 1 diabetes patients with those in matched healthy donors. Regulatory and stem cell-like memory subsets were obtained from only 8 patients and about eight healthy donors, while naive and central memory subsets were obtained from all 30 or so donors.

A few counts support this clone. It has no known antigen specificity. No quality values exist for individual bases; no much larger clone is one base distant. Each donor gave one peripheral blood draw, approximately 0.11 L on average, collected into heparinised tubes. Using a panel that included CD45RO, CCR7, CD25, CD127, CD95 and CD27, naive, central memory, regulatory and stem cell-like memory CD4+ T cells were sorted on a BD FACSAria II. All sorted populations exceeded 98% purity. Right away, PBMCs were isolated by Lymphoprep density gradient centrifugation and were stained directly, with no culture step. Samples were stained and sorted in pairs, with one healthy donor and one patient per experiment, so that batch effects were minimized. Deletion took 6 bases off V and 8 bases off J, with a span of 19 bases between the germline ends. The germline V gene (reference sequence) sets CDR1 to LNHDA and CDR2 to SQIVND. From the cysteine up to the phenylalanine, the CDR3 has a length of 14 residues. CDR3 DNA is the only sequence kept; it has 42 bases, read in frame from the first base.

The High Capacity cDNA Reverse Transcription Kit was used to reverse transcribe all of the isolated RNA, meaning that expressed TCRB transcripts were what got sequenced. Deep immunoSEQ sequencing was performed on naive, central memory and regulatory T cell samples, with an average of roughly 3.6 million total reads per sample. After sorted cells were lysed in RLT buffer, RNA was extracted with DNase-treated RNeasy Micro or Mini kits, with the choice depending on cell number. Each cell subset was processed on its own to prevent cross-contamination, while patient and healthy donor samples were processed together. The immunoSEQ multiplex PCR was used to amplify TCRB sequences from cDNA, yielding 87-bp fragments that span the CDR3 region. Sequencing of the amplicons was done on the Illumina HiSeq platform. Per the source publication's procedure: PCR bias was corrected computationally using synthetic template baselines, and reads within Hamming distance 2 were collapsed, with unmergeable singletons discarded. Reads were aligned against IMGT so that V, D and J genes, CDR3 length and insertions or deletions at six rearrangement sites could be assigned. Within each subset, clonotype counts were normalized to sorted cell number, and only after that were true diversity and Gini coefficients computed with the tcR R package. Repertoire sharing was quantified using the overlap coefficient calculated on TCRB nucleotide sequences. As a proxy for the pre-selection repertoire, out-of-frame TCRB sequences from naive cells were analyzed. TCRdb obtained this table from immuneACCESS and retained in-frame rearrangements with V and J assigned. These tables miss some clones; where compared with another copy, unresolved V genes account for less than half of the shortfall, and the remainder is unexplained. Clonal size and the V and J genes are those of that table, whereas D and trimming came from the DNA. The table for this sample lists fewer than 900,000 clones; about a sixth of them were counted only once. The ten largest clones add up to 0.02% to 0.03% of the sample.

Findings and caveats that apply to the study as a whole: In all four CD4+ subsets, TCRB CDR3 length was moderately but significantly shorter in type 1 diabetes patients. At VDJ recombination sites, type 1 diabetes patients had fewer insertions and more deleted nucleotides, which implies abnormalities in thymic rearrangement. Because the HLA sub-analyses included only small numbers of individuals, any influence of HLA type on TCRB rearrangement was left unresolved. Because cDNA rather than genomic DNA was sequenced, highly expressing activated cells could have been over-represented, although no difference in activation and CD3 levels was found between groups. Naive, central memory and regulatory TCRB repertoires appeared to be more alike among patients than among healthy donors. PCR might favor shorter templates, but patient and control samples were amplified and corrected together, so any skew would affect both groups equally.

This sequence was found in a woman aged 18-29 years in good health. Sequenced material: naive CD4+ T cells from blood. Explained via the paper, the cell subset or site label denotes: true naive CD4+ T cells. The rearranged segments are TRBV19 and TRBJ1-2; the D gene is perhaps TRBD1, from 5 matching bases. The CDR3 corresponds to CASSRGRGELGYTF. The DNA is TGTGCCAGTAGCCGAGGACGGGGCGAGTTGGGCTACACCTTC. With the portions outside the CDR3 filled from the reference TRBV19 and TRBJ1-2 genes, the complete variable region becomes DGGITQSPKYLFRKEGQNVTLSCEQNLNHDAMYWYRQDPGQGLRLIYYSQIVNDFQKGDIAEGYSVSREKKESFPLTVTSAQKNPTAFYLCASSRGRGELGYTFGSGTRLTVV.